The 27 T cell receptor beta chains in this list originate from one sample, sequenced in a study of cytomegalovirus exposure and HLA in healthy donors. The study ran its PCR with 60 Vbeta and 13 Jbeta primers. Libraries were prepared by immunoSEQ multiplex PCR; TCRdb keeps only in-frame clonotypes and omits some of them. Of approximately 93,000 clones in the sample, approximately 64% were seen once. Material: PBMCs. Source of these receptors: a boy under 18 in good health and CMV-seropositive.

The chain couples TRBV2 to TRBJ1-1, with 8 bases identical to TRBD1. This CDR3 region has 14 residues. Germline lookup yields CDR1 SNHLY and CDR2 FYNNEI. After removal of 5 bases from V and 7 bases from J, the junction contained 9 bases not matched to a gene. In DNA form, the CDR3 reads TGTGCCAGCAGTCCGGACAGGGTCGTCGGTGAAGCTTTCTTT. Encoded protein: CASSPDRVVGEAFF.

The chain carries TRBV5-1 and TRBJ2-7, with 10 nucleotides matching TRBD1. From germline, CDR1 is SGHRS and CDR2 YFSETQ. Trimming removed 2 bases from V and 4 bases from J; junction bases left unmatched: 15. The CDR3 runs 18 residues. The CDR3 sequence is CASSFRRPGQGFLYEQYF. CDR3 nucleotides: TGCGCCAGCAGCTTCCGACGCCCGGGACAGGGGTTTTTGTACGAGCAGTACTTC.

This clone was detected only a few times. This sequence joins TRBV19 and TRBJ1-5; D gene unclear. Trimming took 6 bases from V and 2 from J, leaving 20 bases between them. From germline, CDR1 is LNHDA and CDR2 SQIVND (reference sequence). CDR3 size: 17 residues. CDR3 coding DNA: TGTGCCAGTAGCCTTAAGGCGGCGGTGGCGGGCAATCAGCCCCAGCATTTT. The encoded protein is CASSLKAAVAGNQPQHF.

The V and J genes are TRBV7-9 and TRBJ2-1, with D possibly being TRBD1 (6 bases). V was cut by 5 bases and J by 10 bases, with 12 bases left in between. Germline V lookup: CDR1 SEHNR, CDR2 FQNEAQ (reference sequence). The CDR3 sequence is 12 residues long. The CDR3 loop reads CASSHDRTEQFF. The DNA for the CDR3 is TGTGCCAGCAGCCACGACAGGACGGAGCAGTTCTTC.

The chain couples TRBV2 to TRBJ1-1; tentative D call: TRBD1 (5 bases). V was shortened by 6 bases and J by 1 base, with 12 bases between the two germline ends. The length of the CDR3 is 14 residues. Germline lookup yields CDR1 SNHLY and CDR2 FYNNEI. This CDR3 is CASSDRGTNTEAFF. CDR3 in DNA: TGTGCCAGCAGCGACAGAGGAACGAACACTGAAGCTTTCTTT.

This clone was counted between two and nine times. V is TRBV19 and J is TRBJ2-7; no firm D call. The CDR3 is 13 amino acids. The germline V and J ends were trimmed by 4 bases and 3 bases, with 10 bases remaining between them. The germline CDR1 and CDR2 sequences are LNHDA and SQIVND (reference sequence). The CDR3 spells CASSNQKRYEQYF. CDR3 bases: TGTGCCAGTAGTAACCAGAAACGCTACGAGCAGTACTTC.

The gene calls are TRBV4-1 and TRBJ1-3; 8 nucleotides align to TRBD1. Germline V CDR1 and CDR2: MGHRA, YSYEKL. V gave up 0 bases and J gave up 0 bases; unmatched junction bases: 13. This CDR3 comprises 20 residues. The CDR3 bases are TGCGCCAGCAGCCAAGATTCGGGCAGGGGGCGCCGCGTCTCTGGAAACACCATATATTTT. Protein product: CASSQDSGRGRRVSGNTIYF.

The chain joins TRBV27 to TRBJ1-5, with a possible D match to TRBD1 (5 bases). The germline V gene encodes CDR1 MNHEY and CDR2 SMNVEV (reference sequence). The CDR3 sequence is 16 residues long. V was cut by 3 bases and J by 2 bases, with 14 bases left in between. The CDR3 nucleotides are TGTGCCAGCAGTTTCGCCCCGGGGGTTGGCAATCAGCCCCAGCATTTT. It is translated as CASSFAPGVGNQPQHF.

The V gene is TRBV29-1, the J gene TRBJ1-5; 7 bases fit TRBD1. Germline CDR1 and CDR2: SQVTM and ANQGSEA. This CDR3 has 12 residues. J lost 6 bases, V lost 7 bases, and 6 bases had no gene match. CDR3 nucleotide sequence: TGCAGCGCTACAGGGGTCGGTCAGCCCCAGCATTTT. Protein product: CSATGVGQPQHF.

This sequence joins TRBV19 and TRBJ1-5, with D perhaps TRBD1 (6 bases). The CDR3 sequence is 13 residues long. Per germline, CDR1 LNHDA and CDR2 SQIVND (reference sequence). Trimming removed 1 base at V and 7 bases at J, with 8 bases between. CDR3 DNA sequence: TGTGCCAGTAGTATAGCGAGGGGGCAGCCCCAGCATTTT. As protein: CASSIARGQPQHF.

This clone was observed once. A junction boundary mismatches the germline segment, possibly from a read error. This chain joins TRBV5-6 and TRBJ2-2; 12 nucleotides match TRBD1. The CDR3 consists of 19 residues. Germline V gene sequence: CDR1 SGHDT, CDR2 YYEEEE. The CDR3 bases are TGTGCCAGCAGCTCTATAACCCGGGACAGGGGGCGCTACACCGGGGAGCTGCTTTTT. It is translated as CASSSITRDRGRYTGELLF. Full variable domain (rest looked up from reference TRBV5-6 and TRBJ2-2): DAGVTQSPTHLIKTRGQQVTLRCSPKSGHDTVSWYQQALGQGPQFIFQYYEEEERQRGNFPDRFSGHQFPNYSSELNVNALLLGDSALYLCASSSITRDRGRYTGELLFGEGSRLTVL.

This clone occurred once. This chain links TRBV11-3 with TRBJ2-7; 12 bases are a match to TRBD2. The V segment lost 1 base and the J segment 5 bases; nucleotides outside the gene matches: 3. The germline gives CDR1 SGHNT, CDR2 YENEEA. The length of the CDR3 is 15 residues. CDR3 loop: CASSLGTSGNNEQYF. CDR3 DNA sequence: TGTGCCAGCAGCTTAGGGACTAGCGGGAACAACGAGCAGTACTTC.

The genes are TRBV7-9 and TRBJ2-1, with TRBD2 matching over 12 bases. There are 16 residues in the CDR3. Losses at the gene ends were 5 bases for V and 8 bases for J; bases not matched to a gene: 10. Germline assignment: CDR1 SEHNR and CDR2 FQNEAQ (reference sequence). The CDR3 is CASSRPWTSGNDEQFF. The DNA for the CDR3 is TGTGCCAGCAGCAGGCCCTGGACTAGCGGGAATGATGAGCAGTTCTTC.

The chain links TRBV6-6 to TRBJ1-2; 7 bases align to TRBD1. The CDR3 extends over 15 amino acids. CDR1 is MNHNY, CDR2 SVGAGI, per germline (reference sequence). The V and J ends lost 5 bases and 5 bases, in that order; junction bases with no gene match: 11. CDR3 in amino acids: CASSRRGTEPYGYTF. In nucleotides, the CDR3 is TGTGCCAGCAGTAGGAGGGGGACAGAGCCTTATGGCTACACCTTC.

In regard to this clone: The junction departs from germline at one end; a sequencing error may be responsible. This chain connects TRBV2 to TRBJ2-3; D gene unclear. The CDR3 has 13 amino acids. CDR1 is SNHLY, CDR2 FYNNEI, per germline. CDR3 bases: TGTGCCAGCAGGGAAGGAGGCACAGATACGCAGTATTTT. Its translation: CASREGGTDTQYF.

The chain links TRBV29-1 to TRBJ1-1; D ambiguous. Per germline, CDR1 SQVTM and CDR2 ANQGSEA. CDR3 size: 13 residues. Trimming pared 7 bases from V and 0 bases from J, leaving 12 bases between. CDR3 region: CSGHSLLNTEAFF. The CDR3 coding sequence is TGCAGCGGCCACAGCCTTCTGAACACTGAAGCTTTCTTT.

The gene calls are TRBV30 and TRBJ1-1; weak D call: TRBD1 (6 bases). V was shortened by 4 bases and J by 7 bases, with 25 bases between the two germline ends. Looked up from germline, CDR1 is GTSNPN and CDR2 is SVGIG (reference sequence). The CDR3 has 16 amino acids. The CDR3 DNA reads as TGTGCCTGGACACCCCGAGGAGCAGGGGAAGTGGGTGAAGCTTTCTTT. Its protein is CAWTPRGAGEVGEAFF.

V and J are TRBV2 and TRBJ2-7; possible D gene TRBD1, 5 bases. Germline-derived CDR1 and CDR2 are SNHLY and FYNNEI. V dropped 5 bases and J dropped 4 bases, with 9 bases sitting between them. The length of the CDR3 is 12 residues. CDR3 nucleotide sequence: TGTGCCAGCAGTATCCAGGGTTACGAGCAGTACTTC. It translates to CASSIQGYEQYF.

The rearrangement joins TRBV19 to TRBJ2-2; maybe TRBD1 (6 bases). V shed 6 bases and J shed 3 bases, with 8 bases lying between them. CDR1 LNHDA and CDR2 SQIVND come from the germline V gene (reference sequence). The CDR3 is 13 residues long. The CDR3 DNA is TGTGCCAGTAGACGGACAGACACCGGGGAGCTGTTTTTT. The encoded protein is CASRRTDTGELFF.

This clone was counted between two and nine times. This chain uses TRBV5-4 with TRBJ1-3; unclear D gene. Trimming shortened V by 6 bases and J by 4 bases, and 14 bases separated the two germline ends. The CDR3 has 14 amino acids. CDR1 and CDR2 (germline): SGHNT, YYREEE (reference sequence). CDR3 sequence reads: CASTWAGFGNTIYF. CDR3 bases: TGTGCCAGCACCTGGGCGGGTTTCGGAAACACCATATATTTT.

This clone occurred a few times. V is TRBV30 and J is TRBJ1-2, with D possibly TRBD1 on 6 matching bases. V dropped 8 bases and J dropped 8 bases, with 27 bases sitting between them. Germline assignment: CDR1 GTSNPN and CDR2 SVGIG (reference sequence). This CDR3 comprises 15 residues. The CDR3 DNA reads TGTGCCCACCAAGACGCGTCAGGGGCGACGAGAGGCTACACCTTC. Translation gives CAHQDASGATRGYTF. Together with reference TRBV30 and TRBJ1-2, the CDR3 gives the full variable domain: SQTIHQWPATLVQPVGSPLSLECTVEGTSNPNLYWYRQAAGRGLQLLFYSVGIGQISSEVPQNLSASRPQDRQFILSSKKLLLSDSGFYLCAHQDASGATRGYTFGSGTRLTVV.

This clone was picked up a small number of times. CDR3 DNA: TGCGCCAGCGAAACCACTAGCGGGGAGGGGTCGCAGTATTTT. It codes for CASETTSGEGSQYF. The gene calls are TRBV10-1 and TRBJ2-3, with 10 bases aligning to TRBD2. The CDR3 runs to 14 residues. Per germline, CDR1 WNHNN and CDR2 SYGVQD (reference sequence). V lost 8 bases and J lost 10; bases outside the gene matches: 12.

This rearrangement joins TRBV7-9 to TRBJ2-1; D is possibly TRBD1 (7 bases). The CDR3 extends over 16 amino acids. Germline V CDR1 and CDR2: SEHNR, FQNEAQ (reference sequence). The V and J ends lost 5 bases and 0 bases respectively, with 14 bases between them. The CDR3 nucleotides read TGTGCCAGCAGCCCAGGGGGGCCCAGCTCCTACAATGAGCAGTTCTTC. The encoded protein is CASSPGGPSSYNEQFF.

This clone has a handful of counts. V and J are TRBV7-9 and TRBJ2-7; 8 bases fit TRBD1. Trimming at V came to 5 bases and at J to 7 bases, leaving 4 bases not matched to a gene. Germline-derived CDR1 and CDR2 are SEHNR and FQNEAQ (reference sequence). The CDR3 runs to 12 residues. In nucleotides, the CDR3 is TGTGCCAGCAGCCAGACAGGGGATGAGCAGTACTTC. It encodes CASSQTGDEQYF.

This clone is a singleton in its sample. The chain combines TRBV7-9 with TRBJ1-2; possibly TRBD1 for D (6 bases). CDR1 and CDR2 from the germline V gene are SEHNR and FQNEAQ (reference sequence). V lost 2 bases and J 8 bases, leaving 15 bases between the germline ends. The CDR3 is 14 amino acids. As DNA, the CDR3 is TGTGCCAGCAGCTTAATCCGGGACACGGGAGGCTACACCTTC. Its translation: CASSLIRDTGGYTF. The full variable domain, with the rest looked up from reference TRBV7-9 and TRBJ1-2, is DTGVSQNPRHKITKRGQNVTFRCDPISEHNRLYWYRQTLGQGPEFLTYFQNEAQLEKSRLLSDRFSAERPKGSFSTLEIQRTEQGDSAMYLCASSLIRDTGGYTFGSGTRLTVV.

The CDR3 protein is CASSYPGTALNQPQHF. Written as DNA, the CDR3 is TGTGCCAGCAGTTACCCCGGGACAGCCTTAAATCAGCCCCAGCATTTT. The V call is TRBV6-5, the J call TRBJ1-5, with 7 bases aligning to TRBD1. The CDR3 is 16 residues long. Germline CDR1 is MNHEY and CDR2 is SVGAGI. Losses at the gene ends were 2 bases for V and 4 bases for J; bases not matched to a gene: 8.

The chain has TRBV5-5 and TRBJ2-3, with 8 positions matching TRBD1. The CDR3 has 19 amino acids. Germline assignment: CDR1 SGHKS and CDR2 YYEKEE (reference sequence). Unmatched junction bases numbered 18, after V lost 4 bases and J lost 2 bases. CDR3 bases: TGTGCCAGCAGCGGGGGATGGACAGGGATAGAGTCCCCCACAGATACGCAGTATTTT. The encoded protein is CASSGGWTGIESPTDTQYF.